A single sample gave rise to the 26 T cell receptor beta chains below, sequenced in a study of T-cell memory formation after mild COVID-19 (dated by TCRdb to 2020 to 2023). Library preparation was by 5' RACE. The data were produced on an Illumina NovaSeq 6000. TCRdb took the public reads, trimmed them with fastp at Q25, ran MiXCR for clone calling and kept in-frame beta chains. Every entry covers one CDR3 protein and lists the most common genes and DNA from its rows. The sample includes hundreds of thousands of distinct CDR3 sequences, with about a sixth observed a single time. The ten largest account for 3.5% of the sample. The specimen was PBMCs or a T cell subset sorted from them (not recorded which). The receptors were gathered from a man aged 18-30 years who had mild COVID-19 (a few samples of this study predate the infection). The sample titles of this study are shuffled in the database, so cell type and time point are left out; the donor was told from shared clones.

In this sample, this clonotype turned up a few times. The chain combines TRBV9 with TRBJ1-2, with D maybe TRBD1 (6 bases). The V gene's germline CDR1 is SGDLS and CDR2 YYNGEE. This CDR3 is built from 15 residues. Deletions cut 6 bases from V and 2 bases from J, with 17 bases between. The CDR3 region is CASTKGVEWNYGYTF. The DNA for the CDR3 is TGTGCCAGCACCAAGGGGGTTGAATGGAACTATGGCTACACCTTC.

There are a few counts of this clonotype. The genes are TRBV2 and TRBJ2-5; 10 nucleotides line up with TRBD1. Per the germline V gene, CDR1 is SNHLY and CDR2 is FYNNEI. CDR3 length: 15 amino acids. With V trimmed by 6 bases and J by 4 bases, 8 bases remained unmatched. The CDR3 spells CASSLETGGAETQYF. In DNA form, the CDR3 reads TGTGCCAGCAGCCTGGAGACAGGGGGCGCAGAGACCCAGTACTTC.

This clonotype has a handful of counts. CDR3 nucleotides: TGCGCCAGCAGCCAAGGGTACGGTTGGGACACCATATATTTT. Translated: CASSQGYGWDTIYF. The J gene is TRBJ1-3, the V gene TRBV4-3; no definite D call. The germline V gene has CDR1 LGHNA and CDR2 YSLEER. V gave up 1 base and J gave up 8 bases, with 12 bases separating them. The CDR3 is 14 residues long.

The rearrangement joins TRBV13 to TRBJ2-6; D unresolved. This CDR3 has 14 amino acids. Deletions cut 3 bases from V and 1 base from J, with 4 bases between. Germline assignment: CDR1 PRHDT and CDR2 FYEKMQ (reference sequence). As DNA, the CDR3 is TGTGCCAGCAGCTTCCGTTCTGGGGCCAACGTCCTGACTTTC. Its translation is CASSFRSGANVLTF.

This clonotype was seen more than once but under ten times. V usage is TRBV6-1 and J usage is TRBJ2-5; the D gene is possibly TRBD2 (6 bases). Between the trimmed V and J ends, which lost 2 bases and 5 bases, there was a span of 12 bases. Germline V gene lookup returns CDR1 MNHNS and CDR2 SASEGT. The CDR3 is 14 amino acids. CDR3 amino acids: CASSELGRWETQYF. The CDR3 nucleotides read TGTGCCAGCAGTGAATTAGGGAGGTGGGAGACCCAGTACTTC.

The chain recombines TRBV7-3 with TRBJ2-3; D may be TRBD2 (6 bases). The V gene lost 4 bases and the J gene lost 6 bases, with 17 bases spanning the gap. Germline CDR1 reads SGHTA; CDR2 reads FQGTGA. The CDR3 is 15 residues long. The CDR3 DNA is TGTGCCAGCAGCTCGGGACTTTGGGATACGGATACGCAGTATTTT. Protein: CASSSGLWDTDTQYF.

This clonotype was recorded a few times. This chain links TRBV7-2 with TRBJ1-1; D is possibly TRBD1 (5 bases). Trimming pared 4 bases from V and 7 bases from J, leaving 7 bases between. Germline CDR1 SGHTA, CDR2 FQGNSA. The CDR3 has 11 amino acids. CDR3: CASSWDREAFF. DNA of the CDR3: TGTGCCAGCAGCTGGGACCGTGAAGCTTTCTTT.

This clonotype has just a few counts. The chain combines TRBV5-1 with TRBJ1-3; D remains ambiguous. Germline lookup yields CDR1 SGHRS and CDR2 YFSETQ. The length of the CDR3 is 17 residues. V was cut by 0 bases and J by 0 bases, with 13 bases left in between. The DNA for the CDR3 is TGCGCCAGCAGCTTGGATCCAGGTCCCTTCTCTGGAAACACCATATATTTT. Residues: CASSLDPGPFSGNTIYF.

The rearrangement uses TRBV20-1 and TRBJ2-5; D unclear. Germline values: CDR1 DFQATT, CDR2 SNEGSKA (reference sequence). With 5 bases removed from V and 3 bases from J, the gap between germline ends came to 13 bases. The CDR3 covers 13 residues. The CDR3 DNA follows: TGCAGTGCTCCCCCCGGTTTCGAAGAGACCCAGTACTTC. Its protein is CSAPPGFEETQYF.

The rearrangement links TRBV7-2 to TRBJ2-2; a possible D gene is TRBD2 (6 bases). This CDR3 has 14 residues. Deletions cut 5 bases from V and 6 bases from J, with 13 bases between. CDR1 and CDR2 (germline): SGHTA, FQGNSA. The CDR3 reads CASSPDGRSGELFF. CDR3 DNA sequence: TGTGCCAGCAGCCCCGATGGGAGGTCCGGGGAGCTGTTTTTT. The complete variable domain, with remaining parts taken from reference TRBV7-2 and TRBJ2-2, reads GAGVSQSPSNKVTEKGKDVELRCDPISGHTALYWYRQSLGQGLEFLIYFQGNSAPDKSGLPSDRFSAERTGGSVSTLTIQRTQQEDSAVYLCASSPDGRSGELFFGEGSRLTVL.

In its sample, this clonotype was seen a few times. The chain is built from TRBV5-1 and TRBJ2-1; D is possibly TRBD2 (6 bases). Between the trimmed V and J ends, which lost 1 base and 3 bases, there was a span of 8 bases. Per germline, CDR1 SGHRS and CDR2 YFSETQ. The CDR3 runs 14 residues. In DNA, the CDR3 is TGCGCCAGCAGCTTGAATAGCGGCTACAATGAGCAGTTCTTC. Translation gives CASSLNSGYNEQFF.

This clonotype was recorded at least ten times. This chain uses TRBV7-9 with TRBJ1-3; TRBD1 matches at 7 bases. CDR1 and CDR2 from the germline V gene are SEHNR and FQNEAQ (reference sequence). CDR3 length: 15 residues. J gave up 1 base and V 7 bases, and 7 bases lay outside the gene matches. The CDR3 DNA follows: TGTGCCAGCACCTTTACAGGGGTATCTGGAAACACCATATATTTT. This gives the protein CASTFTGVSGNTIYF.

This clonotype was seen a handful of times. This chain joins TRBV7-9 and TRBJ2-3; D not certain. Deletions cut 1 base from V and 7 bases from J, with 0 bases between. The V gene's germline CDR1 is SEHNR and CDR2 FQNEAQ (reference sequence). CDR3 length: 10 amino acids. CDR3 coding DNA: TGTGCCAGCAGCTTAGATACGCAGTATTTT. As protein: CASSLDTQYF.

This clonotype has just a few counts. The chain combines TRBV7-3 with TRBJ2-1, with D possibly matching TRBD2 (5 bases). The CDR3 consists of 15 residues. The V and J ends lost 2 bases and 5 bases respectively, with 13 bases between them. Per the germline V gene, CDR1 is SGHTA and CDR2 is FQGTGA. In DNA, the CDR3 is TGTGCCAGCAGCTTAGATAGCGCACCACACAATGAGCAGTTCTTC. Its protein product is CASSLDSAPHNEQFF.

This sequence joins TRBV7-8 and TRBJ2-2, with TRBD1 matching 8 bases. Unmatched junction bases numbered 11, after V lost 5 bases and J lost 0 bases. The CDR3 is made up of 18 amino acids. Germline lookup yields CDR1 SGHVS and CDR2 FQNEAQ. The CDR3 coding sequence is TGTGCCAGCAGCGTTAGGGCAAGACAGGGGACGAACACCGGGGAGCTGTTTTTT. Protein product: CASSVRARQGTNTGELFF.

This clonotype occurred once. This rearrangement joins TRBV24-1 to TRBJ1-5, with TRBD1 identical over 10 bases. The J segment lost 5 bases and the V segment lost 2 bases, leaving 2 bases of the junction unmatched. The CDR3 extends over 15 amino acids. Germline lookup yields CDR1 KGHDR and CDR2 SFDVKD. The CDR3 nucleotides read TGTGCCACCAGTGATTCGGGACAGGGGTATCAGCCCCAGCATTTT. This codes for CATSDSGQGYQPQHF.

This rearrangement joins TRBV2 to TRBJ1-4; no reliable D call. Germline CDR1 SNHLY, CDR2 FYNNEI. Deletions cut 9 bases from V and 8 bases from J, with 22 bases between. The CDR3 runs 15 residues. The CDR3 coding sequence is TGTGCCAGGGGAGGGAGATCCTCGAAGGCAGAAAAACTGTTTTTT. Protein: CARGGRSSKAEKLFF.

This clonotype has only a few counts. The genes are TRBV2 and TRBJ2-4, with a possible D match to TRBD1 (5 bases). CDR3 length: 14 residues. V dropped 2 bases and J dropped 6 bases, with 11 bases sitting between them. Germline loops: CDR1 SNHLY, CDR2 FYNNEI. In nucleotides, the CDR3 is TGTGCCAGCAGTGAAATAGGGCAGGGAAACATTCAGTACTTC. It specifies CASSEIGQGNIQYF.

This clonotype was counted many times. The CDR3 region is CSVLKLAGISYEQYF. The CDR3 DNA sequence: TGCAGCGTTCTCAAATTAGCGGGAATCTCCTACGAGCAGTACTTC. The chain joins TRBV29-1 to TRBJ2-7, with 8 bases that match TRBD2. Germline V CDR1 and CDR2: SQVTM, ANQGSEA. This CDR3 spans 15 amino acids. With V trimmed by 5 bases and J by 0 bases, 9 bases remained unmatched.

This chain uses TRBV7-2 with TRBJ1-1; the match to TRBD1 covers 9 bases. Unmatched junction bases numbered 11, after V lost 6 bases and J lost 6 bases. The germline CDR1 and CDR2 sequences are SGHTA and FQGNSA. The CDR3 has 15 amino acids. The CDR3 region is CASSPNRGLGPEAFF. The CDR3 DNA sequence: TGTGCCAGCAGTCCTAACAGGGGGCTTGGGCCTGAAGCTTTCTTT.

V usage is TRBV5-1 and J usage is TRBJ2-2; 7 nucleotides match TRBD1. The CDR3 length is 16 residues. Trimming at V came to 0 bases and at J to 5 bases, leaving 7 bases not matched to a gene. CDR1 is SGHRS, CDR2 YFSETQ, per germline. The CDR3 is CASSLGQGVETGELFF. The CDR3 bases are TGCGCCAGCAGCTTGGGACAGGGAGTCGAAACCGGGGAGCTGTTTTTT.

This clonotype was counted only a few times. This chain links TRBV12-3 or TRBV12-4 with TRBJ1-6; tentatively, D is TRBD1 (5 bases). V was cut by 3 bases and J by 9 bases, with 12 bases left in between. This CDR3 comprises 14 residues. For the CDR3, the DNA is TGTGCCAGCAGTTTTCAGCTGGGGCCTTCACCCCTCCACTTT. It translates to CASSFQLGPSPLHF.

The sample holds a few counts of this clonotype. J is TRBJ1-1 and V is TRBV25-1, with a possible D match to TRBD1 (6 bases). V was clipped by 8 bases and J by 9 bases, with 13 bases between them. Germline V gene data show CDR1 as MGHDK and CDR2 as SYGVNS. There are 11 residues in the CDR3. This CDR3 reads CASLRQEQAFF. The DNA of the CDR3 is TGTGCCAGCCTGAGACAGGAACAAGCTTTCTTT.

The sample holds a few counts of this clonotype. The rearrangement joins TRBV24-1 to TRBJ2-1; 9 bases agree with TRBD1. The CDR3 is 18 amino acids. Looked up from germline, CDR1 is KGHDR and CDR2 is SFDVKD. Germline trimming cut 3 bases from V and 3 bases from J; bases unmatched to any gene: 11. The CDR3 sequence is CATSDPGTGSGVYNEQFF. The CDR3 nucleotides read TGTGCCACCAGTGATCCCGGGACAGGGTCGGGCGTCTACAATGAGCAGTTCTTC.

This chain links TRBV9 with TRBJ1-1, with unresolved D. The CDR3 has 15 amino acids. Trimming stripped 1 base from V and 1 base from J, with 11 bases between. From germline, CDR1 is SGDLS and CDR2 YYNGEE. CDR3 sequence (DNA): TGTGCCAGCAGCGTAAATTCAGAGGCGAACACTGAAGCTTTCTTT. It specifies CASSVNSEANTEAFF.

The J gene is TRBJ2-3, the V gene TRBV7-3; TRBD2 aligns across 9 bases. The V segment lost 5 bases and the J segment 2 bases; nucleotides outside the gene matches: 8. Germline CDR1 SGHTA, CDR2 FQGTGA. This CDR3 has 16 residues. The DNA for the CDR3 is TGTGCCAGCAGCCCGATGGGACTAGCCGACACAGATACGCAGTATTTT. Translation: CASSPMGLADTDTQYF.